This TCR beta chain appears in the sequencing data of a study of tumor-infiltrating lymphocytes in primary liver carcinoma. Study in general: Patients were men and women aged 30 to 69 years. Broader study findings: With p = 0.039, the top-250-clone fraction in tumors significantly exceeded that in blood. Tumor-adjacent and tumor-blood pairs showed less overlap than tumor region pairs.

This clonotype occurred many times. The antigen remains undetermined. The V end was cut by 1 base, the J end by 9 bases, with 10 bases between. The CDR3 sequence is 12 residues long. CDR1 is SQVTM, CDR2 ANQGSEA, per germline. Germline DNA was extracted alongside blood RNA, which was obtained from unsorted whole blood. From approximately 0.5 ug of total RNA, TCR beta-specific cDNA was reverse-transcribed using a constant-region primer. The TCR beta library was amplified through three nested multiplex PCR rounds in a modified ARM-PCR procedure. It was with TRBV1-TRBV30 forward primers and a C-beta reverse primer that the first two PCR rounds were run, at approximately 10 cycles each. Via MiXCR, TCRdb re-called the multiplex PCR reads, giving one row per CDR3 protein. The profile shows about 310,000 distinct CDR3 sequences, 58% of them singletons.

V and J are TRBV29-1 and TRBJ2-1; D might be TRBD2 (6 bases). Sequenced material: peripheral blood. The receptor was derived from a woman aged 30 to 39 with primary liver carcinoma and hepatitis B virus infection. Here the CDR3 reads CSVEAGVGEQFF. DNA of the CDR3: TGCAGCGTTGAAGCGGGAGTCGGTGAGCAGTTCTTC.